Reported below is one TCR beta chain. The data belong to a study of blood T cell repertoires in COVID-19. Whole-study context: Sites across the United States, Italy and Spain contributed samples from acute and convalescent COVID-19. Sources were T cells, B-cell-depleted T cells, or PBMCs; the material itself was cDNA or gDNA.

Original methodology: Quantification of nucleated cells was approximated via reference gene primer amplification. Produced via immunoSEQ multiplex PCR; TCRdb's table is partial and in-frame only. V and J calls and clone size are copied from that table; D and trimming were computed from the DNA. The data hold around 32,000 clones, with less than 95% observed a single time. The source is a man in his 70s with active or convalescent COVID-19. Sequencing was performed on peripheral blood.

This CDR3 is CASRGDREVGELFF. The DNA of the CDR3 is TGTGCCAGCAGGGGGGACAGGGAGGTCGGGGAGCTGTTTTTT. The chain carries TRBV6-6 and TRBJ2-2, with TRBD1 identical over 9 bases. The germline gives CDR1 MNHNY, CDR2 SVGAGI (reference sequence). This CDR3 comprises 14 residues. Trimming took 6 bases from V and 7 from J; bases not matched to a gene: 6.